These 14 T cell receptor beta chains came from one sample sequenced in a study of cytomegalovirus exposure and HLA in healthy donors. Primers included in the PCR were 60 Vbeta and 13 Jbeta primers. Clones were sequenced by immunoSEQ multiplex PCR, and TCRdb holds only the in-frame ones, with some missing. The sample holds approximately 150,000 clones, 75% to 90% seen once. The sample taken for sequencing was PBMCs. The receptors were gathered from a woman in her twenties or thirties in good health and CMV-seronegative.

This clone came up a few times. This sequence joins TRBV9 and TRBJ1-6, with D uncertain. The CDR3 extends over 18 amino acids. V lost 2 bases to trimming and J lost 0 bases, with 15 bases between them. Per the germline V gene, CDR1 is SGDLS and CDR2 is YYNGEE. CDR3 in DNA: TGTGCCAGCAGCGTGGGAAGGACTGCCGGCTCCTATAATTCACCCCTCCACTTT. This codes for CASSVGRTAGSYNSPLHF.

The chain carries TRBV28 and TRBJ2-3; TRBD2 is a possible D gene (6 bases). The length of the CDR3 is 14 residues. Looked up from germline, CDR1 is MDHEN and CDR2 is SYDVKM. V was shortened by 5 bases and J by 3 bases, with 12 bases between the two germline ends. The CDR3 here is CASSPRLVTDTQYF. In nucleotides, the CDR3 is TGTGCCAGCAGTCCTAGACTAGTAACAGATACGCAGTATTTT.

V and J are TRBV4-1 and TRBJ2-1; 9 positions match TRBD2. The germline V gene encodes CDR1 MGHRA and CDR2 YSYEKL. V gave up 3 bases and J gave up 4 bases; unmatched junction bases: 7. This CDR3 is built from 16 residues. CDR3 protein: CASSQTLAGRYNEQFF. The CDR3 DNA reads TGCGCCAGCAGCCAGACTCTAGCGGGACGGTACAATGAGCAGTTCTTC.

The CDR3 loop is CASRGLAGQETQYF. The CDR3, as DNA: TGTGCCAGCAGGGGACTAGCGGGGCAAGAGACCCAGTACTTC. The chain employs TRBV18 and TRBJ2-5, with 13 bases lining up with TRBD2. In germline, CDR1 is KGHSH, CDR2 LQKENI. CDR3 size: 14 residues. V lost 8 bases and J lost 2; bases outside the gene matches: 2.

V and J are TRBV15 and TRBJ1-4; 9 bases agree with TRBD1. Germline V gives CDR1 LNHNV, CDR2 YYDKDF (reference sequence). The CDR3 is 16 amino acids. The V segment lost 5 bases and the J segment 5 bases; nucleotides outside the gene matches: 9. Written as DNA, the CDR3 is TGTGCCACCAGCGGTCGAGCCGGGACAGGGAATGAAAAACTGTTTTTT. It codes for CATSGRAGTGNEKLFF.

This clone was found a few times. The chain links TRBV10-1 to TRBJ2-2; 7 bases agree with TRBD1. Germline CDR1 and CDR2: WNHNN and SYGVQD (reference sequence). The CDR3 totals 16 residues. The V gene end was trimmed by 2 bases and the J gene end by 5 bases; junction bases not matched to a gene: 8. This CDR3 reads CASSEADRRITGELFF. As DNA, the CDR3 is TGCGCCAGCAGTGAGGCGGACAGGCGAATTACCGGGGAGCTGTTTTTT.

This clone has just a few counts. The CDR3 loop reads CASSPLTRTEAFF. The CDR3 DNA follows: TGTGCCAGCAGCCCACTGACGAGGACTGAAGCTTTCTTT. This chain uses TRBV9 with TRBJ1-1; D is undetermined. Trimming cost V 4 bases and J 5 bases, with 12 bases left between them. CDR1 is SGDLS, CDR2 YYNGEE, per germline. This CDR3 is 13 amino acids long.

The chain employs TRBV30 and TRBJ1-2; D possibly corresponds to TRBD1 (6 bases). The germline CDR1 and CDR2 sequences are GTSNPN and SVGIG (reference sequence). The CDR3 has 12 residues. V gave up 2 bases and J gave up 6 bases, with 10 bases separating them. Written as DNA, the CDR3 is TGTGCCTGGAGTACAGGGCCACATGGCTACACCTTC. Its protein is CAWSTGPHGYTF.

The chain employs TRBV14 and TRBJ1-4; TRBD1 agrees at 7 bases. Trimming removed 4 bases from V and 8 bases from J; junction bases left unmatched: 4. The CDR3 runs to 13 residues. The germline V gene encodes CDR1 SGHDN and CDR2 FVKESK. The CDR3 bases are TGTGCCAGCAGCCTTGACAGGGCGGAAAAACTGTTTTTT. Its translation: CASSLDRAEKLFF.

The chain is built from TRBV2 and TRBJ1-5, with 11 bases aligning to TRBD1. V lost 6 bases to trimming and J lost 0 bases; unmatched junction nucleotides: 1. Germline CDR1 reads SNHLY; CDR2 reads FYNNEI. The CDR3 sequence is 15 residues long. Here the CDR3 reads CASRDRGPSNQPQHF. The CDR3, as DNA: TGTGCCAGCAGGGACAGGGGGCCTAGCAATCAGCCCCAGCATTTT.

The chain's CDR3 is CASSLSFGGARGYGYTF. In DNA form, the CDR3 reads TGCGCCAGCAGCTTGTCTTTCGGAGGGGCCCGGGGCTATGGCTACACCTTC. The J gene is TRBJ1-2, the V gene TRBV5-1, with D perhaps matching TRBD1 (5 bases). Per the germline V gene, CDR1 is SGHRS and CDR2 is YFSETQ. This CDR3 region has 17 residues. V lost 1 base, J lost 4 bases, and 20 bases lay in between.

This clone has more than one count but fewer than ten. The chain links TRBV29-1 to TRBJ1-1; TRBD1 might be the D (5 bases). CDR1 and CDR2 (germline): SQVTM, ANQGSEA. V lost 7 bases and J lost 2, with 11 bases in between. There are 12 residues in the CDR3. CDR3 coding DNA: TGCAGCGGCGGGACGTATAACACTGAAGCTTTCTTT. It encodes CSGGTYNTEAFF.

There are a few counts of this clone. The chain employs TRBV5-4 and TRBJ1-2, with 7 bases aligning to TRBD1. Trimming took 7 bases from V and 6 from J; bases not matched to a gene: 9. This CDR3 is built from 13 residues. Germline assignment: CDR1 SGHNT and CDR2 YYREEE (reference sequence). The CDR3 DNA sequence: TGTGCCAGCCTTAGACCCGGGACAGATGGCTACACCTTC. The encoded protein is CASLRPGTDGYTF.

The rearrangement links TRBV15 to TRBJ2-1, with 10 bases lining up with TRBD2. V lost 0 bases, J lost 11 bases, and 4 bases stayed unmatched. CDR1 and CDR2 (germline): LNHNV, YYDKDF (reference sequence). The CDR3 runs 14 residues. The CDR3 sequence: CATSRETSGRKQFF. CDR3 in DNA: TGTGCCACCAGCAGAGAGACTAGCGGGCGTAAGCAGTTCTTC. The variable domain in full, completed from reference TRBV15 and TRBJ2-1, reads DAMVIQNPRYQVTQFGKPVTLSCSQTLNHNVMYWYQQKSSQAPKLLFHYYDKDFNNEADTPDNFQSRRPNTSFCFLDIRSPGLGDTAMYLCATSRETSGRKQFFGPGTRLTVL.